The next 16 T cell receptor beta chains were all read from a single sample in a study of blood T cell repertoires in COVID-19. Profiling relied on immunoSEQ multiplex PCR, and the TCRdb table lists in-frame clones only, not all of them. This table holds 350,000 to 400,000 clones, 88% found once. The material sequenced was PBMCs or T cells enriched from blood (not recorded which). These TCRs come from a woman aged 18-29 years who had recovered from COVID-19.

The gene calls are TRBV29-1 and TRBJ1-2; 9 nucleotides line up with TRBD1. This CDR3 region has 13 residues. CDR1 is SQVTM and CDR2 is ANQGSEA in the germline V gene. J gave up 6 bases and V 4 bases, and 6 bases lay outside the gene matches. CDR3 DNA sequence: TGCAGCGTTGCAGGGACAGGGATAAATGGCTACACCTTC. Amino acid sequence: CSVAGTGINGYTF.

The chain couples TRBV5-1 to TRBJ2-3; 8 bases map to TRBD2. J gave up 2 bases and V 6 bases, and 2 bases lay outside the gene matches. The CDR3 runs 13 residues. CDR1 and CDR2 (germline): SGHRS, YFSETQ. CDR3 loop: CASNGGATDTQYF. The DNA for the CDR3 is TGCGCCAGCAACGGGGGGGCCACAGATACGCAGTATTTT.

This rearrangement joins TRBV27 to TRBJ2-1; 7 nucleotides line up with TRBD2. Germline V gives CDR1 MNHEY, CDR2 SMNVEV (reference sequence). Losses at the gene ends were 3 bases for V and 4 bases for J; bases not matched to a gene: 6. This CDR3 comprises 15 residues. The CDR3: CASSFMWGGYNEQFF. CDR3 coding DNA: TGTGCCAGCAGTTTTATGTGGGGGGGTTACAATGAGCAGTTCTTC.

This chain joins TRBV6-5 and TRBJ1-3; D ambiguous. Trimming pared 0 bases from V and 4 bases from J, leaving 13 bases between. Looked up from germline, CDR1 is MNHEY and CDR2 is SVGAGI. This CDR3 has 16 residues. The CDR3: CASSYSWSGVGNTIYF. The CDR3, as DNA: TGTGCCAGCAGTTACTCGTGGTCTGGAGTGGGAAACACCATATATTTT.

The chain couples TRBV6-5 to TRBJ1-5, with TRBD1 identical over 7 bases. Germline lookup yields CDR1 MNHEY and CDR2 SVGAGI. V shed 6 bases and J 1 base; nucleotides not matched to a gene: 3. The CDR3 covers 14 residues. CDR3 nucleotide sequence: TGTGCCAGCAGGCTGGGACAGAGCAATCAGCCCCAGCATTTT. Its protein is CASRLGQSNQPQHF.

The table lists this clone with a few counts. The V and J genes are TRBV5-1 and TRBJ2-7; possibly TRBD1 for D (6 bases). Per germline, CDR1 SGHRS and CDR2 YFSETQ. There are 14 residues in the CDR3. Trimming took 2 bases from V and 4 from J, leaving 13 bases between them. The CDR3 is CASSFPDRVYEQYF. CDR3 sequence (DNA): TGCGCCAGCAGCTTCCCGGACAGAGTTTACGAGCAGTACTTC.

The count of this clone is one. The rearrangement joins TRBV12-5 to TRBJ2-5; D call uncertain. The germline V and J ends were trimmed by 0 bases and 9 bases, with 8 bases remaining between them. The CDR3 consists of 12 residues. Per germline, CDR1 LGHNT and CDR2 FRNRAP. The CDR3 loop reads CASGLVRGSQYF. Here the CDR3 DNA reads TGTGCTAGTGGTTTGGTACGAGGATCCCAGTACTTC. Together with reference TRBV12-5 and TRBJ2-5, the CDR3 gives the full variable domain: DARVTQTPRHKVTEMGQEVTMRCQPILGHNTVFWYRQTMMQGLELLAYFRNRAPLDDSGMPKDRFSAEMPDATLATLKIQPSEPRDSAVYFCASGLVRGSQYFGPGTRLLVL.

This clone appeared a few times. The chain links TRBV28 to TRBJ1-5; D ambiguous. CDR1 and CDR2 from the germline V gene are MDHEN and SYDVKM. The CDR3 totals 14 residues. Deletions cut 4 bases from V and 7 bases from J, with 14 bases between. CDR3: CASSYRGGYQPQHF. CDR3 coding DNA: TGTGCCAGCAGTTACCGGGGAGGGTACCAGCCCCAGCATTTT. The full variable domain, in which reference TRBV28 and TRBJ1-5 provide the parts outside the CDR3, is DVKVTQSSRYLVKRTGEKVFLECVQDMDHENMFWYRQDPGLGLRLIYFSYDVKMKEKGDIPEGYSVSREKKERFSLILESASTNQTSMYLCASSYRGGYQPQHFGDGTRLSIL.

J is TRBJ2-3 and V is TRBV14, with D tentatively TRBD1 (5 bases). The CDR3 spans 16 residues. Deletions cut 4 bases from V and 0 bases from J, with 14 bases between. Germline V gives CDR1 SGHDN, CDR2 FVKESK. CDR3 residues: CASSRLTGASTDTQYF. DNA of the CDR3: TGTGCCAGCAGCCGCCTGACTGGGGCCAGCACAGATACGCAGTATTTT.

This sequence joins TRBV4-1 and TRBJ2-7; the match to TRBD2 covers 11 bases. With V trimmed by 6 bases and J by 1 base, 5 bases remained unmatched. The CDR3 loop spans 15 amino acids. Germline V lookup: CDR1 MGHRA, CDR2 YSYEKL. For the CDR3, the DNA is TGCGCCAGCAGGCTGACTAGCGGGGTATCCTACGAGCAGTACTTC. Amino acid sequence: CASRLTSGVSYEQYF.

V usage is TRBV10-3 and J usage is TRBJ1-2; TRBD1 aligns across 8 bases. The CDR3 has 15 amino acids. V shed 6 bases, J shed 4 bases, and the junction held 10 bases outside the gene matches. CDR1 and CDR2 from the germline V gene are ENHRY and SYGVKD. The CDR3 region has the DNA TGTGCCATCAGGCTCAATTCAGGGGGCGTCTATGGCTACACCTTC. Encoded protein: CAIRLNSGGVYGYTF.

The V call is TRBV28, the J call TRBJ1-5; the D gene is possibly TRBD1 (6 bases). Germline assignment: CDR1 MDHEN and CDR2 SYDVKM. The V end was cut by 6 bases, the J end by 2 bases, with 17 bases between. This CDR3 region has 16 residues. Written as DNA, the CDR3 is TGTGCCAGCAGGCGCTACAGGGTCCGAGGCAATCAGCCCCAGCATTTT. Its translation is CASRRYRVRGNQPQHF.

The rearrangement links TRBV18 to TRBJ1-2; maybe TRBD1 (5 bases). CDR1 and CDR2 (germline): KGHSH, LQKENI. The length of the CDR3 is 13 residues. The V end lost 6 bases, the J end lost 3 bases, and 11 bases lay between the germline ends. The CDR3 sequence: CASSPGGDYGYTF. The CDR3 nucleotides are TGTGCCAGCTCCCCCGGAGGGGACTATGGCTACACCTTC.

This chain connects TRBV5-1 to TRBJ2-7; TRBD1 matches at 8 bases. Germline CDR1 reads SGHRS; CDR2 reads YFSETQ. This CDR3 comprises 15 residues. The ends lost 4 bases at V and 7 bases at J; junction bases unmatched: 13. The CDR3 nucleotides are TGCGCCAGCAGCCCGGACAGGGCCCCGTTTGGAGAGCAGTACTTC. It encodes CASSPDRAPFGEQYF.

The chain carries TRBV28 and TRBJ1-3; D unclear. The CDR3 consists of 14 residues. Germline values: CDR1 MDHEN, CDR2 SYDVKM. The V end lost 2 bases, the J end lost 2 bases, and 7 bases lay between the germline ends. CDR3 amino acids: CASSLGSPGNTIYF. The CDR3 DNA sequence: TGTGCCAGCAGTTTAGGCAGTCCTGGAAACACCATATATTTT.

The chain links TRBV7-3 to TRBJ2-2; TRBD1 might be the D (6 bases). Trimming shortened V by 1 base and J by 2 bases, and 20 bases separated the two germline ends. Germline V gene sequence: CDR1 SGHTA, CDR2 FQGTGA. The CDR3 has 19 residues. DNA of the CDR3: TGTGCCAGCAGCTTAAACGGGGCCCCGGGCAGGGGCAACACCGGGGAGCTGTTTTTT. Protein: CASSLNGAPGRGNTGELFF.